Shown below are 18 T cell receptor beta chains from a single sample sequenced in a study of response to subunit inactivated influenza vaccine. MiXCR, run by TCRdb on the RT-PCR reads, gives a single entry per CDR3 protein. The table lists 600,000 to 850,000 distinct CDR3 sequences, around 13% of them singletons, with roughly 7.6% in the top ten. Sequences were derived from PBMCs from blood, sampled 14 to 15 days before vaccination. The receptor source for this set is a man in his fifties or sixties who received an inactivated influenza vaccine.

This chain uses TRBV20-1 with TRBJ2-7; 8 bases are shared with TRBD1. Germline CDR1 reads DFQATT; CDR2 reads SNEGSKA (reference sequence). V trimming: 7 bases; J trimming: 3 bases; junction bases outside the gene matches: 17. This CDR3 spans 16 amino acids. The CDR3 DNA sequence: TGCAGTGGAGAGGGGACAGGTCTTAAATTGGTCTACGAGCAGTACTTC. Translating it yields CSGEGTGLKLVYEQYF.

This clonotype has just a few counts. The gene calls are TRBV7-2 and TRBJ1-2; D is uncertain. The CDR3 runs to 14 residues. The V gene lost 4 bases and the J gene lost 4 bases, with 13 bases spanning the gap. CDR1 and CDR2 from the germline V gene are SGHTA and FQGNSA. The chain's CDR3 is CASSSGSLGYGYTF. CDR3 nucleotide sequence: TGTGCCAGCAGCTCCGGATCGCTAGGCTATGGCTACACCTTC.

The chain recombines TRBV20-1 with TRBJ2-5, with TRBD1 matching over 8 bases. The CDR3 is made up of 14 amino acids. With 2 bases clipped from V and 3 bases from J, the junction kept 5 bases outside the gene matches. Germline V gene lookup returns CDR1 DFQATT and CDR2 SNEGSKA (reference sequence). CDR3 protein: CSARLTGDEETQYF. CDR3 nucleotides: TGCAGTGCTAGACTGACAGGGGACGAAGAGACCCAGTACTTC.

There are a few counts of this clonotype. This chain joins TRBV7-2 and TRBJ2-7; D gene uncertain. The CDR3 spans 15 residues. Germline V gene lookup returns CDR1 SGHTA and CDR2 FQGNSA. V was cut by 5 bases and J by 7 bases, with 21 bases left in between. The CDR3 sequence is CASSPTDGVRGEQYF. The DNA of the CDR3 is TGTGCCAGCAGCCCGACCGACGGTGTACGTGGGGAGCAGTACTTC.

This clonotype turned up a few times. The chain recombines TRBV6-5 with TRBJ2-3; no clear D. The CDR3 contains 13 residues. Deletions cut 0 bases from V and 8 bases from J, with 9 bases between. Germline-derived CDR1 and CDR2 are MNHEY and SVGAGI. CDR3 protein: CASSYSDPGTQYF. The CDR3 region has the DNA TGTGCCAGCAGTTACTCCGATCCCGGTACGCAGTATTTT.

V usage is TRBV11-3 and J usage is TRBJ2-1; D ambiguous. Trimming removed 6 bases at V and 9 bases at J, with 15 bases between. Germline-derived CDR1 and CDR2 are SGHNT and YENEEA. The CDR3 loop spans 13 amino acids. CDR3 bases: TGTGCCAGCAGTTCAGAACTGGCCCCTGAGCAGTTCTTC. Translation: CASSSELAPEQFF. Full variable domain (remainder filled in from reference TRBV11-3 and TRBJ2-1): EAGVVQSPRYKIIEKKQPVAFWCNPISGHNTLYWYLQNLGQGPELLIRYENEEAVDDSQLPKDRFSAERLKGVDSTLKIQPAELGDSAVYLCASSSELAPEQFFGPGTRLTVL.

This clonotype came up a few times. The chain joins TRBV3-1 to TRBJ1-1; 7 positions agree with TRBD1. The germline gives CDR1 LGHDT, CDR2 YNNKEL (reference sequence). The CDR3 contains 15 residues. The V and J ends lost 5 bases and 6 bases, in that order; junction bases with no gene match: 12. For the CDR3, the DNA is TGTGCCAGCAGCAGCTTCACAGGGGAAGGGTCTGAAGCTTTCTTT. Translated, it gives CASSSFTGEGSEAFF.

The rearrangement joins TRBV7-8 to TRBJ2-6; 7 nucleotides line up with TRBD1. The junction had 5 bases not matched to a gene; V was cut back by 6 bases and J by 0 bases. This CDR3 comprises 16 residues. The V gene's germline CDR1 is SGHVS and CDR2 FQNEAQ. CDR3 sequence: CASRTGYSSGANVLTF. The CDR3 DNA sequence: TGTGCCAGCAGGACAGGGTATAGCTCTGGGGCCAACGTCCTGACTTTC.

This clonotype was counted only a few times. The J gene is TRBJ1-2, the V gene TRBV6-1; D perhaps matches TRBD1 (6 bases). V shed 5 bases and J shed 2 bases, with 24 bases lying between them. This CDR3 contains 18 residues. Germline assignment: CDR1 MNHNS and CDR2 SASEGT. In nucleotides, the CDR3 is TGTGCCAGCAGTCTCCACACCTCCAGGGGATCGGTAAACTATGGCTACACCTTC. This sequence encodes CASSLHTSRGSVNYGYTF.

CDR3 nucleotide sequence: TGTGCCAGCAGTTACATGGGTTATGAGCAGTTCTTC. Protein sequence: CASSYMGYEQFF. The chain employs TRBV6-6 and TRBJ2-1; D gene uncertain. This CDR3 is 12 amino acids long. The V end lost 2 bases, the J end lost 8 bases, and 7 bases lay between the germline ends. Germline V gene lookup returns CDR1 MNHNY and CDR2 SVGAGI (reference sequence).

The chain links TRBV10-3 to TRBJ2-2, with 8 bases matching TRBD2. The CDR3 consists of 15 residues. Per the germline V gene, CDR1 is ENHRY and CDR2 is SYGVKD. The V segment lost 6 bases and the J segment 0 bases; nucleotides outside the gene matches: 3. CDR3 sequence reads: CAIRTSGANTGELFF. Here the CDR3 DNA reads TGTGCCATCAGAACTAGCGGCGCGAACACCGGGGAGCTGTTTTTT.

In regard to this clonotype: A much larger clone lies a single base off, so this may be a read error. This chain uses TRBV2 with TRBJ2-2, with D tentatively TRBD2 (6 bases). Germline V gives CDR1 SNHLY, CDR2 FYNNEI. Between the trimmed V and J ends, which lost 4 bases and 6 bases, there was a span of 15 bases. The CDR3 consists of 15 residues. The CDR3 here is CASSARGALAGELFF. The CDR3 bases are TGTGCCAGCAGTGCCCGCGGGGCGTTAGCCGGGGAGCTGTTTTTT.

The gene calls are TRBV6-2 or TRBV6-3 and TRBJ2-1; no clear D gene. The germline gives CDR1 MNHEY, CDR2 SVGEGT. The CDR3 loop spans 15 amino acids. The V gene lost 2 bases and the J gene lost 0 bases, with 8 bases spanning the gap. The CDR3 DNA sequence: TGTGCCAGCAGTTACGCTCAGAGCTCCTACAATGAGCAGTTCTTC. It translates to CASSYAQSSYNEQFF.

The genes are TRBV11-1 and TRBJ1-1; the D is unclear. Trimming left V 2 bases short and J 5 bases short, with 12 bases between. This CDR3 contains 14 residues. The germline gives CDR1 SGHAT, CDR2 FQDESV (reference sequence). CDR3: CASSLLGLGTEAFF. In nucleotides, the CDR3 is TGTGCCAGCAGCTTACTGGGTTTGGGAACTGAAGCTTTCTTT.

The chain joins TRBV6-6 to TRBJ2-1; D unresolved. Germline lookup yields CDR1 MNHNY and CDR2 SVGAGI (reference sequence). The CDR3 has 13 amino acids. V was trimmed by 5 bases and J by 5 bases, leaving 10 bases between them. CDR3 sequence (DNA): TGTGCCAGCAGTCTCCCAGAGGACAATGAGCAGTTCTTC. It codes for CASSLPEDNEQFF.

Here the CDR3 DNA reads TGTGCCAGCAGCTTAAACAGGATCACAGATACGCAGTATTTT. Residues: CASSLNRITDTQYF. J is TRBJ2-3 and V is TRBV5-6; D perhaps matches TRBD1 (5 bases). The CDR3 contains 14 residues. The germline gives CDR1 SGHDT, CDR2 YYEEEE. V lost 2 bases and J lost 2, with 9 bases in between.

This chain joins TRBV5-1 and TRBJ2-1; D remains unclear. Trimming took off 0 bases at V and 0 bases at J, with 10 bases between the two ends. The CDR3 covers 16 residues. The germline V gene has CDR1 SGHRS and CDR2 YFSETQ. As DNA, the CDR3 is TGCGCCAGCAGCTTGGTTGCGAGCAGCTCCTACAATGAGCAGTTCTTC. The encoded protein is CASSLVASSSYNEQFF.

The chain couples TRBV20-1 to TRBJ1-1; 7 bases match TRBD1. Germline values: CDR1 DFQATT, CDR2 SNEGSKA (reference sequence). Trimming took 7 bases from V and 0 from J; bases not matched to a gene: 5. This CDR3 comprises 13 residues. CDR3 sequence: CSGQGELNTEAFF. The CDR3 DNA is TGCAGTGGGCAGGGGGAGTTGAACACTGAAGCTTTCTTT.